The rows below give T cell receptor beta chains drawn from one sample of a study of T cell responses to AZD1222 COVID-19 vaccine. Method: immunoSEQ multiplex PCR; TCRdb's copy keeps in-frame clones and lacks some. The sample includes 150,000 to 200,000 clones, 75% to 90% of them seen just once. This specimen consisted of peripheral blood, obtained 28 days after the second dose of the MenACWY control vaccine. Every receptor here comes from an adult who received the MenACWY meningococcal vaccine as a control. Both conserved end residues are trimmed from each CDR3. Fields, in order: clone size, J gene, CDR3 length, V gene, CDR3 protein. Clone size is given for some rows only: seen once, a few or many times, or a class if the clone is expanded.

abundance: NA
j_gene: TRBJ2-7
len: 13
v_gene: TRBV27
CDR3aa: ASSFTRLSGYEQY

abundance: NA
j_gene: TRBJ1-2
len: 10
v_gene: TRBV9
CDR3aa: ASSGGGYGYT

abundance: NA
j_gene: TRBJ1-1
len: 12
v_gene: TRBV28
CDR3aa: ASYSHRGNTEAF

abundance: NA
j_gene: TRBJ2-3
len: 11
v_gene: TRBV28
CDR3aa: ASSLPSSDTQY

abundance: once
j_gene: TRBJ2-2
len: 14
v_gene: TRBV27
CDR3aa: ASSALPGQGTGELF

abundance: NA
j_gene: TRBJ1-1
len: 11
v_gene: TRBV7-9
CDR3aa: ASASQVLTEAF

abundance: NA
j_gene: TRBJ2-7
len: 13
v_gene: TRBV9
CDR3aa: ASSVGGTGPLQQY

abundance: NA
j_gene: TRBJ1-3
len: 12
v_gene: TRBV27
CDR3aa: ASSKGVSGNTIY

abundance: NA
j_gene: TRBJ2-7
len: 11
v_gene: TRBV18
CDR3aa: ASSPASGYEQY

abundance: NA
j_gene: TRBJ2-7
len: 11
v_gene: TRBV10-3
CDR3aa: AISETEAYEQY

abundance: NA
j_gene: TRBJ2-1
len: 13
v_gene: TRBV6-5
CDR3aa: ASSYRRTGNNEQF

abundance: NA
j_gene: TRBJ2-1
len: 14
v_gene: TRBV28
CDR3aa: ASSLLAGLGSNEQF

abundance: NA
j_gene: TRBJ1-5
len: 14
v_gene: TRBV5-6
CDR3aa: ASSANMGQGGQPQH

abundance: NA
j_gene: TRBJ2-7
len: 11
v_gene: TRBV12-3/TRBV12-4
CDR3aa: ASSLGSSYEQY

abundance: NA
j_gene: TRBJ2-7
len: 13
v_gene: TRBV10-2
CDR3aa: ASTGWDRSSYEQY

abundance: NA
j_gene: TRBJ2-5
len: 11
v_gene: TRBV10-1
CDR3aa: ASSRGVGETQY

abundance: once
j_gene: TRBJ2-5
len: 14
v_gene: TRBV7-3
CDR3aa: ASSLTDSEYQETQY

abundance: NA
j_gene: TRBJ2-7
len: 10
v_gene: TRBV30
CDR3aa: AWSVGAGEQY

abundance: once
j_gene: TRBJ2-7
len: 13
v_gene: TRBV25-1
CDR3aa: ASSEALAGAREQY

abundance: once
j_gene: TRBJ2-7
len: 14
v_gene: TRBV27
CDR3aa: ASSGWGTAKAYEQY

abundance: NA
j_gene: TRBJ2-1
len: 12
v_gene: TRBV5-1
CDR3aa: ASSLAGGIEEQF

abundance: NA
j_gene: TRBJ2-1
len: 12
v_gene: TRBV7-9
CDR3aa: ATAEGGIRNEQF

abundance: NA
j_gene: TRBJ2-3
len: 11
v_gene: TRBV18
CDR3aa: ASSPADALGEY

abundance: NA
j_gene: TRBJ1-5
len: 12
v_gene: TRBV29-1
CDR3aa: SVGIDRKGQPQH

abundance: NA
j_gene: TRBJ1-3
len: 19
v_gene: TRBV5-1
CDR3aa: ATPPEARQPHFHFSGNTIY

abundance: NA
j_gene: TRBJ2-3
len: 9
v_gene: TRBV29-1
CDR3aa: SVASGDTQY

abundance: NA
j_gene: TRBJ2-1
len: 12
v_gene: TRBV18
CDR3aa: ASSPTGGLDEQF

abundance: NA
j_gene: TRBJ1-2
len: 12
v_gene: TRBV5-4
CDR3aa: ASSPLTGNYGYT

abundance: NA
j_gene: TRBJ2-1
len: 11
v_gene: TRBV5-1
CDR3aa: ASHQGSYNEQF

abundance: NA
j_gene: TRBJ1-6
len: 13
v_gene: TRBV5-1
CDR3aa: ASSLGDGGGSPLH

abundance: few
j_gene: TRBJ2-7
len: 15
v_gene: TRBV24-1
CDR3aa: ATSDSGGAGTSYEQY

abundance: few
j_gene: TRBJ1-5
len: 13
v_gene: TRBV10-1
CDR3aa: ANRSHHYSNQPQH

abundance: NA
j_gene: TRBJ1-4
len: 13
v_gene: TRBV2
CDR3aa: ASSEDGGGLEKLF